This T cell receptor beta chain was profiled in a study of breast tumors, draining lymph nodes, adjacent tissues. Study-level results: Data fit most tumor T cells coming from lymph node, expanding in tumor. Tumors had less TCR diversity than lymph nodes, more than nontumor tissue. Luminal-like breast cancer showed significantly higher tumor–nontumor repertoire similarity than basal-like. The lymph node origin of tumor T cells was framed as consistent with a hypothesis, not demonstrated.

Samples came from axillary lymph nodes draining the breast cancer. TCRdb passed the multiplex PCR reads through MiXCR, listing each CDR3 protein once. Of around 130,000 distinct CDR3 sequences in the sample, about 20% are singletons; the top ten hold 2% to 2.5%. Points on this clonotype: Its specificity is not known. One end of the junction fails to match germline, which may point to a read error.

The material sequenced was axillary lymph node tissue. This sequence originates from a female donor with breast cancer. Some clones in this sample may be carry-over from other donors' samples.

The CDR3 nucleotides are TGTGCCAGCAGTCCTAGGGCAATCTCTGGGGCCAACGTCCCGACTTTC. Translation gives CASSPRAISGANVPTF. The J gene is TRBJ2-6, the V gene TRBV27, with a possible D match to TRBD1 (5 bases). Germline V CDR1 and CDR2: MNHEY, SMNVEV (reference sequence). The CDR3 runs to 16 residues.